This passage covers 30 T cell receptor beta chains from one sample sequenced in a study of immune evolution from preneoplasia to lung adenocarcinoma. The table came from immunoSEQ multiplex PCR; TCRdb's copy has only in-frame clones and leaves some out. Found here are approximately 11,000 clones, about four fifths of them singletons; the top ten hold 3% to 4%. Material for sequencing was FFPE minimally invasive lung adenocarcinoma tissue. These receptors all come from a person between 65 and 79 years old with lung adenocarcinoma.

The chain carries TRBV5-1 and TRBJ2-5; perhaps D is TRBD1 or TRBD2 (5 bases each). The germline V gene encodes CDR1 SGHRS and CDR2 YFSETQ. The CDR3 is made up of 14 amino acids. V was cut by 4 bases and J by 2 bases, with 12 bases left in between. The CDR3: CASSPGTIQETQYF. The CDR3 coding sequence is TGCGCCAGCAGCCCCGGGACCATTCAAGAGACCCAGTACTTC.

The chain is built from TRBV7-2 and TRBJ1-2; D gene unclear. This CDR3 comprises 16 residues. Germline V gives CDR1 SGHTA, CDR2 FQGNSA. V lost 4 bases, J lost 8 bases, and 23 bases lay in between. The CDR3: CASSSSLLNSRSGYTF. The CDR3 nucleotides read TGTGCCAGCAGCTCATCCCTTTTGAACAGCCGTTCGGGCTACACCTTC.

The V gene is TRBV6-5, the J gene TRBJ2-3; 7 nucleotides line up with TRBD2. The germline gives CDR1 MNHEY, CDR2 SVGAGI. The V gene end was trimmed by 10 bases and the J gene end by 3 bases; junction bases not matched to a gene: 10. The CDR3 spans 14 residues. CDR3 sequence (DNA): TGTGCCATCAGACCCGGGGGGAGTACAGATACGCAGTATTTT. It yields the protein CAIRPGGSTDTQYF.

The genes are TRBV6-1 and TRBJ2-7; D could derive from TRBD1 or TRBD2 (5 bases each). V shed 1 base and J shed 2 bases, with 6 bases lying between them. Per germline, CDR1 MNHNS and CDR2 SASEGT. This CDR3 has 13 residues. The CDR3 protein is CASSEVGAYEQYF. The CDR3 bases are TGTGCCAGCAGTGAAGTGGGGGCCTACGAGCAGTACTTC.

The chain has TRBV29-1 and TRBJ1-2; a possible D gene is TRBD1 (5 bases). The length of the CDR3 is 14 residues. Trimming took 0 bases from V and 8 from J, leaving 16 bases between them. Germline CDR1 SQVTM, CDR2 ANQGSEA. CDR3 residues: CSVEDPGRSVGYTF. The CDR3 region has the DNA TGCAGCGTTGAAGACCCGGGACGGTCTGTGGGCTACACCTTC.

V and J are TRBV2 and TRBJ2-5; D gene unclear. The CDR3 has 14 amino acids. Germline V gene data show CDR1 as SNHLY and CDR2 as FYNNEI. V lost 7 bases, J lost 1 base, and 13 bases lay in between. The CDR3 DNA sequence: TGTGCCAGCACCCCTAGTTCAACCCAAGAGACCCAGTACTTC. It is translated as CASTPSSTQETQYF.

For the CDR3, the DNA is TGTGCCACCAGAGAGGGATTCGGAGGGGCGGACACTGAAGCTTTCTTT. This encodes CATREGFGGADTEAFF. V and J are TRBV15 and TRBJ1-1, with D possibly TRBD1 on 5 matching bases. CDR3 length equals 16 residues. Germline CDR1 is LNHNV and CDR2 is YYDKDF (reference sequence). V gave up 6 bases and J gave up 3 bases, with 20 bases separating them.

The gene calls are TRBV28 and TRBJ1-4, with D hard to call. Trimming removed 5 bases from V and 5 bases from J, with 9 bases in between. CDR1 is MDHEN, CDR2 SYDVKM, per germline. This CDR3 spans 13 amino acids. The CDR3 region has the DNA TGTGCCAGCAGTGGAGGTGGGAATGAAAAACTGTTTTTT. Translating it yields CASSGGGNEKLFF.

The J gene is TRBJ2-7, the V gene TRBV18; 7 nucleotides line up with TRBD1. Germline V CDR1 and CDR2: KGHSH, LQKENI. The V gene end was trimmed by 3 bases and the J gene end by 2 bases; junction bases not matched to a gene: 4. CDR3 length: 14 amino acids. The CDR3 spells CASSPGQVTYEQYF. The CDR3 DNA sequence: TGTGCCAGCTCACCCGGACAGGTCACCTACGAGCAGTACTTC. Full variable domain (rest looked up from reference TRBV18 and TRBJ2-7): NAGVMQNPRHLVRRRGQEARLRCSPMKGHSHVYWYRQLPEEGLKFMVYLQKENIIDESGMPKERFSAEFPKEGPSILRIQQVVRGDSAAYFCASSPGQVTYEQYFGPGTRLTVT.

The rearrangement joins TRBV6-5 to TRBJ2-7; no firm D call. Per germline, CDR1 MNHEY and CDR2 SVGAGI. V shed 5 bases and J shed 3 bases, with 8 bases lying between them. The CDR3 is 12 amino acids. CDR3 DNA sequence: TGTGCCAGCAGTGCCGGATACTACGAGCAGTACTTC. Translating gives CASSAGYYEQYF.

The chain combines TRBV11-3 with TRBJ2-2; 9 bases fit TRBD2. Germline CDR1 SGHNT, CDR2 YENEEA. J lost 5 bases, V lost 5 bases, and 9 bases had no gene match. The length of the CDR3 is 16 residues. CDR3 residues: CASSPQSAGGTGELFF. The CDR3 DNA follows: TGTGCCAGCAGCCCTCAAAGTGCGGGGGGGACCGGGGAGCTGTTTTTT.

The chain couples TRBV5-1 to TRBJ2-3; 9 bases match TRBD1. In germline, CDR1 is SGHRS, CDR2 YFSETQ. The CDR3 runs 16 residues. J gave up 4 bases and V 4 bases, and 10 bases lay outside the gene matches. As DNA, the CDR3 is TGCGCCAGCAGCCCCCGACAGGGGGGGCGGGCAGATACGCAGTATTTT. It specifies CASSPRQGGRADTQYF.

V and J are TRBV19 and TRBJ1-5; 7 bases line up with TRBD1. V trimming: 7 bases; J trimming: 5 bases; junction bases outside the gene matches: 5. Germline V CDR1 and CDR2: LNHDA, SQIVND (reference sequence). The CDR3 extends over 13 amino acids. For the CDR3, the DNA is TGTGCCAGTACCGGGACAGAATATCAGCCCCAGCATTTT. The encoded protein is CASTGTEYQPQHF.

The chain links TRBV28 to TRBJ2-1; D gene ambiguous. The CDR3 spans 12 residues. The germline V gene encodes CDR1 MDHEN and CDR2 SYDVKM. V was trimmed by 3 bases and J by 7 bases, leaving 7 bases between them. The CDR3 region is CASSFLINEQFF. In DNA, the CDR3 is TGTGCCAGCAGTTTTTTGATTAATGAGCAGTTCTTC.

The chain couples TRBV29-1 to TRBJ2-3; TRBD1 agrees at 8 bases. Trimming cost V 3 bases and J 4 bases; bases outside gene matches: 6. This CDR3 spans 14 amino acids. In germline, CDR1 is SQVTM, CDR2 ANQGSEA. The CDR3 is CSVDGDRGADTQYF. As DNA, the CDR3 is TGCAGCGTTGACGGCGACAGGGGCGCAGATACGCAGTATTTT.

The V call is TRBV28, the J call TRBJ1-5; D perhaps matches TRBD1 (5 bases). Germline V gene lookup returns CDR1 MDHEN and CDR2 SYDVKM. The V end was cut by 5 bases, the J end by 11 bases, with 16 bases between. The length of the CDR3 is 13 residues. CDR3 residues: CASSPPGFAAQHF. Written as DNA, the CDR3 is TGTGCCAGCAGTCCCCCAGGGTTTGCAGCCCAGCATTTT.

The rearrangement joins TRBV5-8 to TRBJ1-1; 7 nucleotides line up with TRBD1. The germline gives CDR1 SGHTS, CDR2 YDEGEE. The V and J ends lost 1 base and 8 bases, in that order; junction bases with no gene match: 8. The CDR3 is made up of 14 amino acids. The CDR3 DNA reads TGTGCCAGCAGCTTGTTGGAGGGGGCGGGGGAAGCTTTCTTT. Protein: CASSLLEGAGEAFF.

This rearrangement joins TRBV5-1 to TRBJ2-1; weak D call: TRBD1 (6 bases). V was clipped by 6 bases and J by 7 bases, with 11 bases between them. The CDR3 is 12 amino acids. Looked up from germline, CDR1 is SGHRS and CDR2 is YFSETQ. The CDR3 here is CASNPGENEQFF. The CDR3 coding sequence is TGCGCCAGCAATCCAGGGGAGAATGAGCAGTTCTTC.

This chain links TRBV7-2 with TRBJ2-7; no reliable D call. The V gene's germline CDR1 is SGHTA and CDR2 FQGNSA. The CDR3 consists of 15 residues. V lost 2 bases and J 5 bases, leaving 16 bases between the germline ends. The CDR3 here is CASSLQANRGNEQYF. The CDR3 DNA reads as TGTGCCAGCAGCTTACAAGCCAACCGAGGAAACGAGCAGTACTTC.

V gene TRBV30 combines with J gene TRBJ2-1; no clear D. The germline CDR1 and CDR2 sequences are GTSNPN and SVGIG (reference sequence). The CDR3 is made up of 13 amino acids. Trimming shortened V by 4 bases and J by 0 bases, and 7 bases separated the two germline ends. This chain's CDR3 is CAWTWGSYNEQFF. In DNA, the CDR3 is TGTGCCTGGACCTGGGGCTCCTACAATGAGCAGTTCTTC.

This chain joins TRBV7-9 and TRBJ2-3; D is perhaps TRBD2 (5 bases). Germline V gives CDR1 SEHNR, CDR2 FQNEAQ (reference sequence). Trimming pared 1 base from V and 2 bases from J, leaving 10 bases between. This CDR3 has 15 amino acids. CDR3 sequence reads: CASSLVVGATDTQYF. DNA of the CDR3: TGTGCCAGCAGCTTAGTCGTGGGAGCCACAGATACGCAGTATTTT.

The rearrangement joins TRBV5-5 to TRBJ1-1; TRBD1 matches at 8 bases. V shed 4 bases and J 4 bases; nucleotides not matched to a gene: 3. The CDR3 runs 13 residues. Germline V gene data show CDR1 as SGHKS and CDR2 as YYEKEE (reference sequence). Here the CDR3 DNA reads TGTGCCAGCAGCAGACAGGGGACCACTGAAGCTTTCTTT. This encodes CASSRQGTTEAFF. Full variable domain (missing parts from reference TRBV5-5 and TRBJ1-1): DAGVTQSPTHLIKTRGQQVTLRCSPISGHKSVSWYQQVLGQGPQFIFQYYEKEERGRGNFPDRFSARQFPNYSSELNVNALLLGDSALYLCASSRQGTTEAFFGQGTRLTVV.

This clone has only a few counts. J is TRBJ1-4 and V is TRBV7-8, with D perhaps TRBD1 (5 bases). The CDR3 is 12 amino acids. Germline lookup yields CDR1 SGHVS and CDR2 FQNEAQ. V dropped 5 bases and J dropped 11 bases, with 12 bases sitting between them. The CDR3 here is CASSPVGGKLFF. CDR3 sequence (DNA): TGTGCCAGCAGCCCAGTCGGGGGGAAACTGTTTTTT.

The DNA for the CDR3 is TGTGCCAGCAGCTTTGGGGCTAGCACAGATACGCAGTATTTT. This encodes CASSFGASTDTQYF. The chain recombines TRBV7-6 with TRBJ2-3; possible D gene TRBD1, 5 bases. The CDR3 covers 14 residues. The germline V gene has CDR1 SGHVS and CDR2 FNYEAQ. V was pared by 3 bases and J by 0 bases, with 7 bases between.

CDR3 sequence: CASSLGTESTEAFF. The CDR3 bases are TGTGCCAGTAGTCTGGGGACAGAAAGCACTGAAGCTTTCTTT. The chain recombines TRBV19 with TRBJ1-1, with 7 bases aligning to TRBD1. After removal of 5 bases from V and 4 bases from J, the junction contained 7 bases not matched to a gene. The V gene's germline CDR1 is LNHDA and CDR2 SQIVND (reference sequence). The CDR3 loop spans 14 amino acids.

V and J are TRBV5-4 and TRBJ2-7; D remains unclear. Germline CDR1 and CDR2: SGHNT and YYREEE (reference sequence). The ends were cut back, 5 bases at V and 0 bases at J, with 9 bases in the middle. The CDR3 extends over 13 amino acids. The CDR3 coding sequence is TGTGCCAGCAGGGCCCCTAGCTCCTACGAGCAGTACTTC. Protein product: CASRAPSSYEQYF. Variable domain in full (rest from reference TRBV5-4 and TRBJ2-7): ETGVTQSPTHLIKTRGQQVTLRCSSQSGHNTVSWYQQALGQGPQFIFQYYREEENGRGNFPPRFSGLQFPNYSSELNVNALELDDSALYLCASRAPSSYEQYFGPGTRLTVT.

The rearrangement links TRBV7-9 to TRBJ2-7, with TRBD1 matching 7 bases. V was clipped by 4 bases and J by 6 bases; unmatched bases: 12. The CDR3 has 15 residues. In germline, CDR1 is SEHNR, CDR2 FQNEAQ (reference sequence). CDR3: CASSSCAGTACEQYF. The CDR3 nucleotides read TGTGCCAGCAGCTCGTGTGCCGGGACAGCTTGCGAGCAGTACTTC.

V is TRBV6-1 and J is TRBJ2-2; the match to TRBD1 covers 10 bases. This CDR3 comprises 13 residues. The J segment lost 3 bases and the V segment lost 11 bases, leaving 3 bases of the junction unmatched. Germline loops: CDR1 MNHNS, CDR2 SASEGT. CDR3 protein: CAGGTGDTGELFF. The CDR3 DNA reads TGTGCCGGGGGGACAGGGGACACCGGGGAGCTGTTTTTT.

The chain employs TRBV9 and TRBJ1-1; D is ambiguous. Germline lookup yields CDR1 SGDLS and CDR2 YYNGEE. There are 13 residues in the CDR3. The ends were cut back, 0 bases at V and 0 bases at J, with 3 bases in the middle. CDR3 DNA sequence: TGTGCCAGCAGCGTAGGTATGAACACTGAAGCTTTCTTT. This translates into CASSVGMNTEAFF.

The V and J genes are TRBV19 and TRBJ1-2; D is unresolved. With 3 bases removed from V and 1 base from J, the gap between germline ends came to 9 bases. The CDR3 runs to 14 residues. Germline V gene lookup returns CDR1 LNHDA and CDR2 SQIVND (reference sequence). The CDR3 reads CASSIAPVNYGYTF. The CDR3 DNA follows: TGTGCCAGTAGTATCGCACCAGTTAACTATGGCTACACCTTC. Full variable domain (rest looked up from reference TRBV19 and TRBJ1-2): DGGITQSPKYLFRKEGQNVTLSCEQNLNHDAMYWYRQDPGQGLRLIYYSQIVNDFQKGDIAEGYSVSREKKESFPLTVTSAQKNPTAFYLCASSIAPVNYGYTFGSGTRLTVV.